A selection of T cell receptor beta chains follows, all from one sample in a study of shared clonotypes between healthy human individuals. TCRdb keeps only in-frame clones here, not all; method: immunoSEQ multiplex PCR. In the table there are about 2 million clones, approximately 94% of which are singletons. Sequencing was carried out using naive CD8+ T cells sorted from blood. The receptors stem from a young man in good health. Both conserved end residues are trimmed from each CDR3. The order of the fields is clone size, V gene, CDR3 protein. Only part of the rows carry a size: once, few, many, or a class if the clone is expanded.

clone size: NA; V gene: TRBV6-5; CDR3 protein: ASSYGVSGELF
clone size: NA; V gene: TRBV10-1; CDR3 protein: ASSDGTEMNTEAF
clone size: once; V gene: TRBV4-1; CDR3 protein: ASSQYTAYEQY
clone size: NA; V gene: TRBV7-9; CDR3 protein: ASSRGLQETQY
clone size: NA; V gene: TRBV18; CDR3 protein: ASTGTDTPNEQF
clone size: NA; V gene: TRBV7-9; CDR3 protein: ASSDGQGMYEQY
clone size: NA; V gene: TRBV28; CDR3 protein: ASSLLHEMDSNQPQH
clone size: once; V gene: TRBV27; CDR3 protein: ASSLIGIAGTQETQY
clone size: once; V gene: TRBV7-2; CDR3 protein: ASSPTEGGQETQY
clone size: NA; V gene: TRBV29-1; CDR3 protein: SVKGGSYGYT
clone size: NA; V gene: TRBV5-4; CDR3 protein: ASSLAVAGDNEQF
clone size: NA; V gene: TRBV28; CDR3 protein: ASSFRGLGTGELF
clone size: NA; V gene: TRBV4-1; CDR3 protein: ASSQERGVLTEAF
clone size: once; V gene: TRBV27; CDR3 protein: ASSPSTGTETYEQY
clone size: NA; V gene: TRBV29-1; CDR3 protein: SVRGVGSYNEQF
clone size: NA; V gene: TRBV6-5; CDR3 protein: ASSYERGSTDTQY
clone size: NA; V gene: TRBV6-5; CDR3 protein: ASRPNRGLGYT
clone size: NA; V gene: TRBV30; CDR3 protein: AWSAVGHHNSPLH
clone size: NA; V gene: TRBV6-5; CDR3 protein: ASSYSPGALNTEAF
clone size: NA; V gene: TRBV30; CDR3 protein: AWSVGIEQY
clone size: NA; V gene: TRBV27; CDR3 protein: ASSPSVTGRNEQY
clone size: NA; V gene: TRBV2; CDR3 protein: ASSGEQGNYGYT
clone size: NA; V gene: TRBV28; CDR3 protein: ASSPLQGLVNYGYT
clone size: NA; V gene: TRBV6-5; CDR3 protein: ASSSSILVEANEQF
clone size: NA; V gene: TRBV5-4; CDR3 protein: ASSFTGDSPLH
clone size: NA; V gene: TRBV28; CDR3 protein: ASSLRDPAYEQY
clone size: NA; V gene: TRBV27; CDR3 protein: ASSLYRSQPQH
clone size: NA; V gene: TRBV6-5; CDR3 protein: ASSYSGYDGYT
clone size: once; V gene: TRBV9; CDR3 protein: ASGPGQGAFTGELF
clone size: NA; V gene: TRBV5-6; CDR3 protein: ASSLGDSIYEQY
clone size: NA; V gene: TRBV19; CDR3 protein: ASTVGGSNYGYT
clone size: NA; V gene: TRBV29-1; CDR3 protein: SVYGQGGTDTQY
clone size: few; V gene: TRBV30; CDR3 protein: AWSTFSNQPQH
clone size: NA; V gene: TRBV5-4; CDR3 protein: ASSLLSEAF
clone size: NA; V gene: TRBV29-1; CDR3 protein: SVVGQGYEQY
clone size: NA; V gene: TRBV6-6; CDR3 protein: ASSYPDRGFEKLF
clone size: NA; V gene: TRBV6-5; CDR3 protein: ASSYSWGETQY
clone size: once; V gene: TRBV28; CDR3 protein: ASSLTGPGELF
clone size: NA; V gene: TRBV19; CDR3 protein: ASSFGGSSYNEQF
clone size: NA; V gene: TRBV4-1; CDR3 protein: ASHGDGNEKLF
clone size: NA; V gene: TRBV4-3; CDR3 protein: ASSQDRSGSGTGELF
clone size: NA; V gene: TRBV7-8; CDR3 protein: ASSLGVGIIGNEQF
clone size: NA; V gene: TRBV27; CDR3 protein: ASSPYLGGRADTQY
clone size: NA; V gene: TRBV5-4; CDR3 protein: ASSLDTGGQDYEQY
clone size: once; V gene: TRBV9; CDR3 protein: ASSPLGPDEQF